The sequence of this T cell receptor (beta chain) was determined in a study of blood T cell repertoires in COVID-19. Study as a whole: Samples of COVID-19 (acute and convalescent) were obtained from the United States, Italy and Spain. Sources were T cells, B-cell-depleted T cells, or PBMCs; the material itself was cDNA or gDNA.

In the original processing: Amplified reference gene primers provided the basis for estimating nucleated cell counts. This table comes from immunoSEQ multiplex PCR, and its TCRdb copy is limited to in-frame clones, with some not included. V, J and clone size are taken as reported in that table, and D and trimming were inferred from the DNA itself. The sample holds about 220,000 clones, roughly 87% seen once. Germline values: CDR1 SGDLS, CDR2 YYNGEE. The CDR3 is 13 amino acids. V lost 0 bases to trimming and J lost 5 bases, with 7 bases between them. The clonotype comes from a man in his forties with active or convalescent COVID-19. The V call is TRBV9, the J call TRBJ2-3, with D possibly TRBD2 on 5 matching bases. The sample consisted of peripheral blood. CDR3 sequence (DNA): TGTGCCAGCAGCGTAGTCAGCGGAGATACGCAGTATTTT. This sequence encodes CASSVVSGDTQYF.